Listed below are T cell receptor beta chains from one sample, sequenced in a study of T cell responses to AZD1222 COVID-19 vaccine. The assay was immunoSEQ multiplex PCR, and TCRdb's table has in-frame clones only and misses some. The table shows about 96,000 clones, with 80% to 90% occurring only once. The sample here was peripheral blood, taken on day 0 of AZD1222 vaccination. Receptors were obtained from an adult in good health. The CDR3 runs from the conserved cysteine through the conserved F or W. D genes are given only for firm matches.

V gene,D gene,J gene,CDR3 protein,CDR3 DNA
TRBV7-9,TRBD1,TRBJ2-7,CASSSFTGGDDEQYF,TGTGCCAGCAGCTCCTTCACAGGGGGAGACGACGAGCAGTACTTC
TRBV10-1,.,TRBJ2-1,CASSESSNHPHYNEQFF,TGCGCCAGCAGTGAGTCGAGTAATCATCCCCATTACAATGAGCAGTTCTTC
TRBV19,.,TRBJ1-4,CASSIRSVNEKLFF,TGTGCCAGTAGTATTAGGTCGGTTAATGAAAAACTGTTTTTT
TRBV2,.,TRBJ2-2,CASSESFGNTGELFF,TGTGCCAGCAGTGAATCCTTTGGAAACACCGGGGAGCTGTTTTTT
TRBV7-6,.,TRBJ1-6,CASSLIQGGSPLHF,TGTGCCAGCAGCTTGATACAGGGTGGCTCACCCCTCCACTTT
TRBV30,.,TRBJ1-3,CAWSYSSSGNTIYF,TGTGCCTGGAGTTACAGCTCCTCTGGAAACACCATATATTTT
TRBV7-9,.,TRBJ1-1,CASSWGEGEAFF,TGTGCCAGCAGCTGGGGTGAGGGGGAAGCTTTCTTT
TRBV4-3,.,TRBJ1-6,CASSQSRHNSPLHF,TGCGCCAGCAGCCAATCGAGACATAATTCACCCCTCCACTTT
TRBV7-9,.,TRBJ1-1,CASSLEGGRGSGGAFF,TGTGCCAGCAGCTTAGAGGGGGGCAGGGGCTCTGGAGGAGCTTTCTTT
TRBV19,.,TRBJ2-7,CASSIYEQYF,TGTGCCAGTAGTATCTACGAGCAGTACTTC
TRBV2,TRBD1,TRBJ2-7,CASSGDRGGYEQYF,TGTGCCAGCAGTGGGGACAGGGGTGGCTACGAGCAGTACTTC
TRBV4-3,.,TRBJ1-4,CASSHLMGDNEKLFF,TGCGCCAGCAGCCACCTGATGGGGGATAATGAAAAACTGTTTTTT
TRBV27,.,TRBJ1-5,CASRADRSENQPQHF,TGTGCCAGCAGAGCCGACAGGTCTGAGAATCAGCCCCAGCATTTT
TRBV7-9,TRBD1,TRBJ1-2,CASSSTTGGYGYTF,TGTGCCAGCAGCTCGACAACAGGGGGCTATGGCTACACCTTC
TRBV9,.,TRBJ2-1,CASSVTGGPYNEQFF,TGTGCCAGCAGCGTAACCGGGGGGCCCTACAATGAGCAGTTCTTC